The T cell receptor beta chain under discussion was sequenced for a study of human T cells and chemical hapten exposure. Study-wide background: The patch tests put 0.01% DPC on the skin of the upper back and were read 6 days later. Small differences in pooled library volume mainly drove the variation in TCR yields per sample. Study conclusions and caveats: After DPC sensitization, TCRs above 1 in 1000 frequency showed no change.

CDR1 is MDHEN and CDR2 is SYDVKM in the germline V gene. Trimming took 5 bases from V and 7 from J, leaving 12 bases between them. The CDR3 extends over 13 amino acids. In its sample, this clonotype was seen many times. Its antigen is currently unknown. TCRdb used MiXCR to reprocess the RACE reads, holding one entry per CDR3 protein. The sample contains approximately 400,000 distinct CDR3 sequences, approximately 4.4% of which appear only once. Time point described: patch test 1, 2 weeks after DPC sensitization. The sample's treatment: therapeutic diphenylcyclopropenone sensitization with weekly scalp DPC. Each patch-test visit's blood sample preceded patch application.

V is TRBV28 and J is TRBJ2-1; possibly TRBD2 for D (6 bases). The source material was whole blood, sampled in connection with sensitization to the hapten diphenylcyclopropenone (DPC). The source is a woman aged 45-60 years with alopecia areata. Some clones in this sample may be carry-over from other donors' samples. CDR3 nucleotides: TGTGCCAGCAGTCCGGGAGTGTGGAATGAGCAGTTCTTC. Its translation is CASSPGVWNEQFF.